These 25 T cell receptor beta chains came from one sample sequenced in a study of blood T cell repertoires in COVID-19 (dated by TCRdb to the early 2020s). Preparation of the library involved the immunoSEQ multiplex PCR assay. This is the immuneACCESS table as TCRdb keeps it, with only in-frame sequences that have V and J called. A part of the clones is gone; compared with another copy, unresolved V genes explain less than half, and the rest is unexplained. The sample table shows fewer than 250,000 clones, and around 87% are seen once. The top ten hold approximately 25% of the sample. The sequenced material came from PBMCs or T cells enriched from blood (not recorded which). The receptors shown here come from a woman in her thirties or forties in a cohort exposed to, infected with or recovered from COVID-19 (not recorded which).

The chain couples TRBV10-1 to TRBJ2-1; D perhaps matches TRBD1 (6 bases). CDR3 length: 15 residues. In germline, CDR1 is WNHNN, CDR2 SYGVQD (reference sequence). V lost 2 bases to trimming and J lost 7 bases, with 15 bases between them. For the CDR3, the DNA is TGCGCCAGCAGTGAGAAGCGTCGGACAGATAATGAGCAGTTCTTC. Amino acids: CASSEKRRTDNEQFF.

The rearrangement uses TRBV6-5 and TRBJ1-3; 7 nucleotides agree with TRBD1. The CDR3 has 12 amino acids. Per the germline V gene, CDR1 is MNHEY and CDR2 is SVGAGI. V dropped 7 bases and J dropped 8; count of bases not matched to a gene: 5. CDR3 bases: TGTGCCAGCAAAGGACAGGCGGACACCATATATTTT. Protein sequence: CASKGQADTIYF.

The chain has TRBV30 and TRBJ2-1, with 7 bases matching TRBD2. The V gene's germline CDR1 is GTSNPN and CDR2 SVGIG (reference sequence). The J segment lost 6 bases and the V segment lost 5 bases, leaving 10 bases of the junction unmatched. The CDR3 contains 14 residues. The CDR3 loop reads CAWVLFGRRNEQFF. The DNA of the CDR3 is TGTGCCTGGGTCCTCTTCGGGAGGCGCAATGAGCAGTTCTTC.

The chain combines TRBV5-4 with TRBJ1-2; D not certain. CDR1 and CDR2 (germline): SGHNT, YYREEE (reference sequence). The CDR3 contains 13 residues. V lost 4 bases, J lost 1 base, and 8 bases lay in between. CDR3 DNA: TGTGCCAGCAGCCCTTTTATTAACTATGGCTACACCTTC. Amino acid sequence: CASSPFINYGYTF.

The chain recombines TRBV11-3 with TRBJ2-2; 9 bases agree with TRBD1. The CDR3 extends over 15 amino acids. The ends lost 8 bases at V and 3 bases at J; junction bases unmatched: 7. Germline V gene data show CDR1 as SGHNT and CDR2 as YENEEA. The CDR3 DNA reads as TGTGCCAGCGGGAACAGGGGGCGTCACACCGGGGAGCTGTTTTTT. Translated: CASGNRGRHTGELFF.

The chain couples TRBV6-5 to TRBJ1-1; the match to TRBD1 covers 10 bases. The trim removed 2 bases at V and 6 bases at J, leaving 6 bases unmatched. The CDR3 runs 15 residues. CDR1 is MNHEY and CDR2 is SVGAGI in the germline V gene. The CDR3 nucleotides read TGTGCCAGCAGTTACAATCCGGGACAGGGGCCTGAAGCTTTCTTT. Protein sequence: CASSYNPGQGPEAFF.

This chain links TRBV19 with TRBJ2-1, with a tentative D call TRBD2 (5 bases). The CDR3 runs 14 residues. V was shortened by 4 bases and J by 2 bases, with 9 bases between the two germline ends. The germline gives CDR1 LNHDA, CDR2 SQIVND (reference sequence). In nucleotides, the CDR3 is TGTGCCAGTAGTAATTTAGCGACCTACAATGAGCAGTTCTTC. It is translated as CASSNLATYNEQFF.

The chain links TRBV6-5 to TRBJ1-3, with D possibly TRBD1 on 6 matching bases. The germline V and J ends were trimmed by 4 bases and 2 bases, with 12 bases remaining between them. There are 15 residues in the CDR3. The germline CDR1 and CDR2 sequences are MNHEY and SVGAGI. The CDR3 is CASSSRGTAGNTIYF. CDR3 bases: TGTGCCAGCAGTTCCAGGGGTACCGCTGGAAACACCATATATTTT.

The J gene is TRBJ2-7, the V gene TRBV30, with TRBD2 matching over 8 bases. The germline CDR1 and CDR2 sequences are GTSNPN and SVGIG (reference sequence). The CDR3 is made up of 14 amino acids. V gave up 4 bases and J gave up 1 base; unmatched junction bases: 6. CDR3 nucleotides: TGTGCCTGGATTCAGGCGGGGGGTTCCTACGAGCAGTACTTC. Translation gives CAWIQAGGSYEQYF.

This clone appeared once. The CDR3 sequence: CAWSVGATYEQYF. The CDR3, as DNA: TGTGCCTGGAGTGTAGGGGCGACCTACGAGCAGTACTTC. The chain carries TRBV30 and TRBJ2-7; weak D call: TRBD1 (5 bases). Per the germline V gene, CDR1 is GTSNPN and CDR2 is SVGIG (reference sequence). The CDR3 totals 13 residues. V lost 0 bases to trimming and J lost 2 bases, with 8 bases between them.

The chain employs TRBV12-3 or TRBV12-4 and TRBJ1-5; D is unresolved. The CDR3 totals 11 residues. Trimming cost V 8 bases and J 5 bases, with 7 bases left between them. CDR3 bases: TGTGCCAGCCGTTCCGATCAGCCCCAGCATTTT. Translated, it gives CASRSDQPQHF.

The rearrangement joins TRBV15 to TRBJ2-1, with D possibly being TRBD1 (6 bases). V was pared by 0 bases and J by 5 bases, with 14 bases between. Germline V CDR1 and CDR2: LNHNV, YYDKDF (reference sequence). The CDR3 spans 16 residues. CDR3 nucleotide sequence: TGTGCCACCAGCAGAGATCTATACAGGGCCGACAATGAGCAGTTCTTC. Residues: CATSRDLYRADNEQFF.

This clone occurred once. The chain uses TRBV12-5 and TRBJ1-1; D might be TRBD1 (6 bases). The CDR3 sequence is 12 residues long. The germline V and J ends were trimmed by 5 bases and 5 bases, with 9 bases remaining between them. Germline assignment: CDR1 LGHNT and CDR2 FRNRAP. The CDR3 bases are TGTGCTAGTGGTACACAGGGAACTGAAGCTTTCTTT. Its protein is CASGTQGTEAFF.

This rearrangement joins TRBV10-1 to TRBJ2-7; D is uncertain. Germline V gives CDR1 WNHNN, CDR2 SYGVQD (reference sequence). Trimming shortened V by 5 bases and J by 2 bases, and 13 bases separated the two germline ends. This CDR3 is built from 14 residues. CDR3 DNA sequence: TGCGCCAGCAGTTTTTCGACACCACCCTACGAGCAGTACTTC. Amino acid sequence: CASSFSTPPYEQYF.

This chain connects TRBV4-1 to TRBJ1-4, with 7 bases lining up with TRBD1. The CDR3 sequence is 18 residues long. Unmatched junction bases numbered 14, after V lost 3 bases and J lost 4 bases. Germline assignment: CDR1 MGHRA and CDR2 YSYEKL. In DNA, the CDR3 is TGCGCCAGCAGCCAGCGGTATTCCACAGGGGTTTTTAATGAAAAACTGTTTTTT. This sequence encodes CASSQRYSTGVFNEKLFF.

The rearrangement joins TRBV4-1 to TRBJ2-5; TRBD2 matches 13 bases. Germline-derived CDR1 and CDR2 are MGHRA and YSYEKL. The CDR3 totals 15 residues. J lost 4 bases, V lost 5 bases, and 4 bases had no gene match. CDR3 amino acids: CASSILAGGRETQYF. DNA for the CDR3: TGCGCCAGCAGCATACTAGCGGGGGGGCGAGAGACCCAGTACTTC.

V usage is TRBV4-1 and J usage is TRBJ1-4, with D hard to call. Looked up from germline, CDR1 is MGHRA and CDR2 is YSYEKL. Trimming stripped 0 bases from V and 8 bases from J, with 7 bases between. This CDR3 has 13 residues. The CDR3 coding sequence is TGCGCCAGCAGCCAAGAGGTTCGGGAAAAACTGTTTTTT. Encoded protein: CASSQEVREKLFF.

The CDR3 DNA sequence: TGTGCCAGCAGCCACCAGGGGGTAGCGGCGCAGTACGAGCAGTACTTC. Its protein is CASSHQGVAAQYEQYF. This chain connects TRBV5-4 to TRBJ2-7, with D perhaps TRBD1 (7 bases). Per germline, CDR1 SGHNT and CDR2 YYREEE (reference sequence). CDR3 length equals 16 residues. V lost 4 bases, J lost 4 bases, and 21 bases lay in between. Full variable domain (outside the CDR3, taken from reference TRBV5-4 and TRBJ2-7): ETGVTQSPTHLIKTRGQQVTLRCSSQSGHNTVSWYQQALGQGPQFIFQYYREEENGRGNFPPRFSGLQFPNYSSELNVNALELDDSALYLCASSHQGVAAQYEQYFGPGTRLTVT.

This chain uses TRBV7-9 with TRBJ1-1; D remains unclear. CDR3 length: 11 residues. V was pared by 6 bases and J by 1 base, with 3 bases between. Per germline, CDR1 SEHNR and CDR2 FQNEAQ (reference sequence). CDR3 nucleotides: TGTGCCAGCAGGGCGAACACTGAAGCTTTCTTT. Amino acid sequence: CASRANTEAFF.

The CDR3 bases are TGTGCCACCAGTCCCTCGGGGTACCGCGAGGGCTACACCTTC. As protein: CATSPSGYREGYTF. The chain joins TRBV24-1 to TRBJ1-2; no firm D call. Germline V gene lookup returns CDR1 KGHDR and CDR2 SFDVKD. Trimming removed 6 bases from V and 8 bases from J, with 18 bases in between. The CDR3 has 14 residues.

The genes are TRBV7-8 and TRBJ1-5, with D perhaps TRBD1 (6 bases). Germline V CDR1 and CDR2: SGHVS, FQNEAQ. The CDR3 sequence is 14 residues long. The V gene lost 3 bases and the J gene lost 5 bases, with 11 bases spanning the gap. The CDR3: CASSFARGYQPQHF. As DNA, the CDR3 is TGTGCCAGCAGCTTCGCCAGGGGATATCAGCCCCAGCATTTT.

This chain links TRBV7-8 with TRBJ2-7, with D unclear. The V gene lost 5 bases and the J gene lost 0 bases, with 14 bases spanning the gap. Germline assignment: CDR1 SGHVS and CDR2 FQNEAQ. This CDR3 comprises 15 residues. This CDR3 reads CASSPYQRLSYEQYF. The CDR3 nucleotides are TGTGCCAGCAGCCCTTACCAGAGGCTCTCCTACGAGCAGTACTTC.

In nucleotides, the CDR3 is TGTGCCAGCAGCGGGACTCAGGGTAGCTATGGCTACACCTTC. Its translation is CASSGTQGSYGYTF. V usage is TRBV3-1 (or the pseudogene TRBV3-2) and J usage is TRBJ1-2; possible D gene TRBD1, 5 bases. This CDR3 is built from 14 residues. V dropped 5 bases and J dropped 4 bases, with 14 bases sitting between them. The germline CDR1 and CDR2 sequences are LGHDT and YNNKEL (reference sequence).

The chain is built from TRBV29-1 and TRBJ2-6, with 10 positions matching TRBD1. V shed 6 bases, J shed 4 bases, and the junction held 3 bases outside the gene matches. Germline V CDR1 and CDR2: SQVTM, ANQGSEA. This CDR3 contains 14 residues. The CDR3 protein is CSVTGGGGANVLTF. The CDR3 DNA follows: TGCAGCGTGACAGGGGGCGGAGGGGCCAACGTCCTGACTTTC.

The rearrangement uses TRBV7-9 and TRBJ2-4; possibly TRBD1 for D (5 bases). CDR3 size: 14 residues. Germline values: CDR1 SEHNR, CDR2 FQNEAQ (reference sequence). The ends were cut back, 4 bases at V and 0 bases at J, with 7 bases in the middle. The CDR3 sequence: CASSSDRAKNIQYF. The CDR3 DNA is TGTGCCAGCAGCTCTGACAGAGCCAAAAACATTCAGTACTTC.